Below, 27 T cell receptor beta chains from the same sample are listed, as sequenced in a study of blood T cell repertoires in COVID-19. This table comes from immunoSEQ multiplex PCR, and its TCRdb copy is limited to in-frame clones, with some not included. This sample has 150,000 to 200,000 clones; approximately 80% occur once, and the top ten carry 8% to 13%. The sequenced sample was PBMCs or T cells enriched from blood (not recorded which). The receptors shown here come from a man in his fifties or sixties who had recovered from COVID-19.

This chain links TRBV3-1 (or the pseudogene TRBV3-2) with TRBJ1-1, with 7 bases that match TRBD1. Germline V CDR1 and CDR2: LGHDT, YNNKEL (reference sequence). V lost 4 bases and J lost 1; bases outside the gene matches: 6. The CDR3 is 15 residues long. The DNA for the CDR3 is TGTGCCAGCAGCCGAACAGGGGCCGGGAACACTGAAGCTTTCTTT. It translates to CASSRTGAGNTEAFF.

The chain is built from TRBV6-1 and TRBJ1-2; D not resolved. V was clipped by 3 bases and J by 4 bases, with 9 bases between them. The CDR3 covers 13 residues. Germline values: CDR1 MNHNS, CDR2 SASEGT. The CDR3, as DNA: TGTGCCAGCAGTGACGGACGGGGCTATGGCTACACCTTC. Its protein product is CASSDGRGYGYTF.

This sequence joins TRBV24-1 and TRBJ2-1; D is perhaps TRBD2 (5 bases). CDR3 length: 15 residues. Germline V gene sequence: CDR1 KGHDR, CDR2 SFDVKD. Trimming took 4 bases from V and 5 from J, leaving 14 bases between them. CDR3 bases: TGTGCCACCAGTGACCCAAGCAAGGGAGACAATGAGCAGTTCTTC. It translates to CATSDPSKGDNEQFF.

For the CDR3, the DNA is TGTGCCAGCTCACCGGGAACTCGGGGGGCGCTCAGCGGGGAGCTGTTTTTT. The encoded protein is CASSPGTRGALSGELFF. The rearrangement links TRBV18 to TRBJ2-2, with D perhaps TRBD2 (7 bases). V lost 3 bases and J lost 7, with 21 bases in between. The CDR3 is 17 amino acids. Germline CDR1 KGHSH, CDR2 LQKENI. Using reference TRBV18 and TRBJ2-2 for the parts outside the CDR3, the full variable domain is NAGVMQNPRHLVRRRGQEARLRCSPMKGHSHVYWYRQLPEEGLKFMVYLQKENIIDESGMPKERFSAEFPKEGPSILRIQQVVRGDSAAYFCASSPGTRGALSGELFFGEGSRLTVL.

J is TRBJ1-5 and V is TRBV28, with a weak D call TRBD1 (5 bases). Trimming removed 6 bases at V and 4 bases at J, with 16 bases between. The CDR3 spans 15 residues. Germline CDR1 MDHEN, CDR2 SYDVKM. This chain's CDR3 is CASSRGEFLNQPQHF. CDR3 DNA: TGTGCCAGCAGCCGGGGGGAGTTCCTTAATCAGCCCCAGCATTTT.

The J gene is TRBJ1-2, the V gene TRBV4-1, with D unresolved. Germline V gene sequence: CDR1 MGHRA, CDR2 YSYEKL. CDR3 length: 15 amino acids. Trimming pared 3 bases from V and 4 bases from J, leaving 15 bases between. The CDR3 bases are TGCGCCAGCAGCCACGGAGATTTCTCCATCTATGGCTACACCTTC. Its protein is CASSHGDFSIYGYTF.

This chain uses TRBV19 with TRBJ1-1, with D maybe TRBD1 (6 bases). This CDR3 region has 15 residues. CDR1 LNHDA and CDR2 SQIVND come from the germline V gene (reference sequence). The V end was cut by 4 bases, the J end by 8 bases, with 20 bases between. The CDR3 nucleotides are TGTGCCAGTAGTACCCGAGGCCGGGGGGCCATAGAAGCTTTCTTT. It is translated as CASSTRGRGAIEAFF.

The genes are TRBV7-8 and TRBJ1-1, with 8 bases fitting TRBD1. This CDR3 has 15 amino acids. V gave up 5 bases and J gave up 1 base; unmatched junction bases: 6. The germline V gene has CDR1 SGHVS and CDR2 FQNEAQ. The CDR3 bases are TGTGCCAGCAGCCAGTACAGGGGGTCGAACACTGAAGCTTTCTTT. Encoded protein: CASSQYRGSNTEAFF.

The chain couples TRBV13 to TRBJ2-7, with TRBD2 matching over 12 bases. Trimming took 4 bases from V and 2 from J; bases not matched to a gene: 9. The CDR3 has 17 residues. Germline V gives CDR1 PRHDT, CDR2 FYEKMQ (reference sequence). This CDR3 reads CASSSTRRLAGAYEQYF. The DNA of the CDR3 is TGTGCCAGCAGCTCAACCCGACGACTAGCGGGAGCCTACGAGCAGTACTTC.

The sample holds a few counts of this clone. The chain has TRBV11-2 and TRBJ2-1; 7 positions agree with TRBD2. This CDR3 has 15 amino acids. With V trimmed by 4 bases and J by 0 bases, 3 bases remained unmatched. Germline CDR1 reads SGHAT; CDR2 reads FQNNGV. The CDR3 nucleotides are TGTGCCAGCAGCTCGACTAGCAGCTCCTACAATGAGCAGTTCTTC. Translation: CASSSTSSSYNEQFF.

The chain couples TRBV15 to TRBJ2-5, with 7 bases lining up with TRBD2. The CDR3 has 13 residues. After removal of 3 bases from V and 2 bases from J, the junction contained 0 bases not matched to a gene. Germline-derived CDR1 and CDR2 are LNHNV and YYDKDF (reference sequence). The CDR3 loop is CATSRGGQETQYF. The CDR3 DNA reads as TGTGCCACCAGCAGGGGGGGGCAAGAGACCCAGTACTTC. Full variable domain (missing parts from reference TRBV15 and TRBJ2-5): DAMVIQNPRYQVTQFGKPVTLSCSQTLNHNVMYWYQQKSSQAPKLLFHYYDKDFNNEADTPDNFQSRRPNTSFCFLDIRSPGLGDTAMYLCATSRGGQETQYFGPGTRLLVL.

The V and J genes are TRBV29-1 and TRBJ1-1; TRBD1 is a possible D gene (6 bases). Germline V gene lookup returns CDR1 SQVTM and CDR2 ANQGSEA. The CDR3 loop spans 13 amino acids. Between the trimmed V and J ends, which lost 6 bases and 1 base, there was a span of 12 bases. The CDR3 loop is CSVKPGQNTEAFF. In DNA, the CDR3 is TGCAGCGTGAAGCCGGGACAGAACACTGAAGCTTTCTTT.

This chain joins TRBV2 and TRBJ2-5, with 8 nucleotides matching TRBD2. The CDR3 is 17 amino acids. Losses at the gene ends were 3 bases for V and 5 bases for J; bases not matched to a gene: 14. CDR1 is SNHLY, CDR2 FYNNEI, per germline. CDR3 loop: CASSDWIAGRRAETQYF. The CDR3, as DNA: TGTGCCAGCAGTGACTGGATAGCGGGAAGGCGGGCGGAGACCCAGTACTTC.

The genes are TRBV25-1 and TRBJ1-1; tentative D call: TRBD1 (6 bases). The CDR3 consists of 11 residues. The V gene's germline CDR1 is MGHDK and CDR2 SYGVNS. V was clipped by 2 bases and J by 10 bases, with 8 bases between them. This CDR3 is CASSEGGPAFF. The DNA of the CDR3 is TGTGCCAGCAGTGAAGGGGGCCCAGCTTTCTTT.

This chain connects TRBV28 to TRBJ2-5, with 8 nucleotides matching TRBD1. The CDR3 covers 16 residues. V shed 3 bases and J 5 bases; nucleotides not matched to a gene: 11. The germline V gene has CDR1 MDHEN and CDR2 SYDVKM. As DNA, the CDR3 is TGTGCCAGCAGTTTTGACAGGGGTTCTGCGGAGGAGACCCAGTACTTC. It yields the protein CASSFDRGSAEETQYF.

There are a few counts of this clone. The chain has TRBV11-3 and TRBJ2-3, with D possibly being TRBD2 (5 bases). CDR1 and CDR2 (germline): SGHNT, YENEEA. Deletions cut 5 bases from V and 0 bases from J, with 9 bases between. This CDR3 is 14 amino acids long. The CDR3 protein is CASSEGASTDTQYF. The CDR3 bases are TGTGCCAGCAGCGAGGGAGCTAGCACAGATACGCAGTATTTT.

This chain links TRBV5-4 with TRBJ2-7; D might be TRBD1 (6 bases). The CDR3 is made up of 16 amino acids. Trimming pared 0 bases from V and 2 bases from J, leaving 15 bases between. The germline V gene encodes CDR1 SGHNT and CDR2 YYREEE (reference sequence). The CDR3 DNA reads TGTGCCAGCAGCTTGGACCTACAGGGATCGACCTACGAGCAGTACTTC. It encodes CASSLDLQGSTYEQYF.

The chain links TRBV3-1 (or the pseudogene TRBV3-2) to TRBJ2-1, with 9 nucleotides matching TRBD2. V shed 3 bases, J shed 2 bases, and the junction held 8 bases outside the gene matches. The CDR3 loop spans 17 amino acids. Per germline, CDR1 LGHDT and CDR2 YNNKEL (reference sequence). This CDR3 is CASSHRFAGGPYNEQFF. The CDR3 DNA reads TGTGCCAGCAGCCATCGTTTCGCGGGGGGGCCCTACAATGAGCAGTTCTTC.

The chain recombines TRBV27 with TRBJ2-1; 8 positions agree with TRBD1. This CDR3 comprises 16 residues. Germline lookup yields CDR1 MNHEY and CDR2 SMNVEV (reference sequence). The V segment lost 3 bases and the J segment 3 bases; nucleotides outside the gene matches: 7. The CDR3 region is CASSFMRQGLYNEQFF. In DNA form, the CDR3 reads TGTGCCAGCAGTTTTATGCGACAGGGGCTCTACAATGAGCAGTTCTTC.

The genes are TRBV3-1 (or the pseudogene TRBV3-2) and TRBJ2-1, with a tentative D call TRBD1 (6 bases). This CDR3 is built from 16 residues. Germline loops: CDR1 LGHDT, CDR2 YNNKEL (reference sequence). Trimming shortened V by 0 bases and J by 2 bases, and 11 bases separated the two germline ends. In DNA form, the CDR3 reads TGTGCCAGCAGCCAAGACCGGGACACCACCTACAATGAGCAGTTCTTC. Translated, it gives CASSQDRDTTYNEQFF.

This clone was observed a handful of times. The chain has TRBV18 and TRBJ1-2; 7 bases fit TRBD1. CDR3 length: 14 amino acids. V trimming: 0 bases; J trimming: 7 bases; junction bases outside the gene matches: 5. Germline CDR1 and CDR2: KGHSH and LQKENI. The CDR3 DNA is TGTGCCAGCTCACCACCCCGGACAGGTGGTGGCTACACCTTC. Its translation is CASSPPRTGGGYTF.

The V call is TRBV3-1 (or the pseudogene TRBV3-2), the J call TRBJ2-2; 12 bases align to TRBD2. V shed 5 bases, J shed 0 bases, and the junction held 7 bases outside the gene matches. CDR3 length: 18 residues. The germline CDR1 and CDR2 sequences are LGHDT and YNNKEL (reference sequence). The CDR3 region has the DNA TGTGCCAGCAGCTCCGACCTAGCGGGGGGGTCGAACACCGGGGAGCTGTTTTTT. Amino acid sequence: CASSSDLAGGSNTGELFF.

This chain joins TRBV7-9 and TRBJ2-7; unclear D gene. V was trimmed by 1 base and J by 6 bases, leaving 13 bases between them. CDR1 and CDR2 (germline): SEHNR, FQNEAQ (reference sequence). The CDR3 has 14 residues. DNA for the CDR3: TGTGCCAGCAGCTTAGTTGGCTCCCGCCCCGAGCAGTACTTC. It is translated as CASSLVGSRPEQYF.

V gene TRBV6-1 combines with J gene TRBJ2-3; a possible D gene is TRBD1 (5 bases). Deletions cut 2 bases from V and 4 bases from J, with 7 bases between. The V gene's germline CDR1 is MNHNS and CDR2 SASEGT. The CDR3 is made up of 13 amino acids. CDR3 sequence reads: CASSETGPDTQYF. CDR3 DNA sequence: TGTGCCAGCAGTGAAACAGGCCCAGATACGCAGTATTTT.

The CDR3: CASSLVVGASHTGELFF. Written as DNA, the CDR3 is TGTGCCAGCAGCTTAGTAGTAGGGGCCTCCCACACCGGGGAGCTGTTTTTT. The rearrangement links TRBV7-9 to TRBJ2-2, with a possible D match to TRBD1 (5 bases). Germline values: CDR1 SEHNR, CDR2 FQNEAQ (reference sequence). The V end lost 1 base, the J end lost 3 bases, and 15 bases lay between the germline ends. The CDR3 has 17 residues.

The table lists this clone with a few counts. This sequence joins TRBV5-5 and TRBJ1-2, with 9 bases aligning to TRBD1. This CDR3 spans 14 amino acids. Trimming removed 4 bases from V and 7 bases from J; junction bases left unmatched: 8. Looked up from germline, CDR1 is SGHKS and CDR2 is YYEKEE (reference sequence). The CDR3 spells CASSAGTGWRGYTF. The CDR3 DNA reads as TGTGCCAGCAGCGCCGGGACAGGGTGGCGTGGCTACACCTTC.

This clone was picked up a small number of times. The chain recombines TRBV5-1 with TRBJ2-7, with 9 bases aligning to TRBD2. The CDR3 runs to 16 residues. Germline V CDR1 and CDR2: SGHRS, YFSETQ. J gave up 0 bases and V 1 base, and 5 bases lay outside the gene matches. CDR3 protein: CASSLTGTSHSYEQYF. DNA for the CDR3: TGCGCCAGCAGCTTGACCGGGACTAGCCACTCCTACGAGCAGTACTTC. Full variable domain (rest looked up from reference TRBV5-1 and TRBJ2-7): KAGVTQTPRYLIKTRGQQVTLSCSPISGHRSVSWYQQTPGQGLQFLFEYFSETQRNKGNFPGRFSGRQFSNSRSEMNVSTLELGDSALYLCASSLTGTSHSYEQYFGPGTRLTVT.